Listed below are T cell receptor beta chains from one sample, sequenced in a study of PD-1 blockade in mismatch repair-deficient tumors. Here immunoSEQ multiplex PCR was the method, and the copy in TCRdb shows in-frame clones only, minus some. The sample gives some 120,000 clones, around nine tenths of which show up once; 12% is in the top ten. Sequences were derived from peripheral blood, sampled just under 74 weeks after starting pembrolizumab. These receptors all stem from an adult with mismatch repair-deficient cancer. The CDR3 runs from the conserved cysteine through the conserved F or W. The D gene is left open where the match is weak. The size entry is marked missing in some rows and otherwise reads once, few, many or a size class.

D gene,V gene,J gene,clone size,CDR3 protein,CDR3 DNA
.,TRBV7-9,TRBJ2-3,.,CASTLGDVTQYF,TGTGCCAGCACCCTCGGGGACGTCACGCAGTATTTT
TRBD1,TRBV7-6,TRBJ2-3,.,CASSLAGGGYGTDTQYF,TGTGCCAGCAGCTTGGCAGGGGGCGGGTATGGCACAGATACGCAGTATTTT
.,TRBV19,TRBJ2-1,.,CASSSDSGNPVRFF,TGTGCCAGTAGTAGTGATAGCGGAAACCCAGTGCGGTTCTTC
TRBD1,TRBV6-5,TRBJ1-3,.,CASSYWSGGTGNTIYF,TGTGCCAGCAGTTACTGGTCAGGGGGCACTGGAAACACCATATATTTT
.,TRBV5-1,TRBJ1-5,.,CASSPGSGNQPQHF,TGCGCCAGCAGCCCAGGGTCGGGCAATCAGCCCCAGCATTTT
.,TRBV4-3,TRBJ2-3,.,CASSQDPGEIADTQYF,TGCGCCAGCAGCCAAGATCCGGGGGAAATTGCAGATACGCAGTATTTT
.,TRBV5-5,TRBJ2-1,.,CASSLGQGLYNEQFF,TGTGCCAGCAGCTTGGGGCAGGGACTCTACAATGAGCAGTTCTTC
TRBD2,TRBV7-2,TRBJ2-1,.,CASSLEWREGGVYNEQFF,TGTGCCAGCAGCTTAGAGTGGCGGGAGGGAGGAGTATACAATGAGCAGTTCTTC
TRBD2,TRBV15,TRBJ2-1,.,CATSRDQAGGYHTGQFF,TGTGCCACCAGCAGGGACCAAGCGGGAGGGTACCATACGGGGCAGTTCTTC
.,TRBV6-6,TRBJ2-1,.,CASSSEDINNEQFF,TGTGCCAGCAGTTCCGAGGACATCAACAATGAGCAGTTCTTC
.,TRBV7-9,TRBJ2-1,once,CASSEVYNEQFF,TGTGCCAGCAGCGAAGTATACAATGAGCAGTTCTTC
.,TRBV2,TRBJ2-7,.,CASSDWQAASYEQYF,TGTGCCAGCAGTGACTGGCAGGCGGCCTCCTACGAGCAGTACTTC
TRBD1,TRBV7-2,TRBJ2-3,.,CASSFGQAYWADTQYF,TGTGCCAGCAGCTTCGGACAGGCCTACTGGGCAGATACGCAGTATTTT
TRBD2,TRBV13,TRBJ2-7,.,CASSPPTSGVSYEQYF,TGTGCCAGCAGCCCACCGACTAGCGGGGTATCCTACGAGCAGTACTTC
.,TRBV27,TRBJ2-7,.,CASSLSSGGYEQYF,TGTGCCAGCAGTTTATCGTCAGGGGGGTACGAGCAGTACTTC
TRBD2,TRBV11-2,TRBJ2-2,.,CASSLPSTSGDTGELFF,TGTGCCAGCAGCTTACCCTCGACTAGCGGGGACACCGGGGAGCTGTTTTTT
TRBD2,TRBV6-1,TRBJ2-1,.,CASGLADYNEQFF,TGTGCCAGCGGACTAGCGGATTACAATGAGCAGTTCTTC
TRBD2,TRBV7-9,TRBJ2-5,.,CASSLSGREGETQYF,TGTGCCAGCAGCTTGAGCGGGAGGGAAGGGGAGACCCAGTACTTC
.,TRBV6-5,TRBJ2-1,.,CASSFRQYNEQFF,TGTGCCAGCAGTTTCCGACAGTACAATGAGCAGTTCTTC
.,TRBV7-9,TRBJ1-2,.,CASSLLYGEKNYGYTF,TGTGCCAGCAGCTTATTGTACGGGGAAAAAAACTATGGCTACACCTTC
.,TRBV27,TRBJ2-7,few,CASSPRPTTEQYF,TGTGCCAGCAGCCCACGCCCGACTACCGAGCAGTACTTC
.,TRBV19,TRBJ2-3,.,CASSTGPTTDTQYF,TGTGCCAGTAGTACCGGCCCAACCACAGATACGCAGTATTTT
TRBD1,TRBV11-3,TRBJ1-1,.,CASSAGQGVGAFF,TGTGCCAGCAGCGCCGGACAGGGGGTCGGAGCTTTCTTT
.,TRBV6-5,TRBJ2-7,.,CASRVSGFEVYEQYF,TGTGCCAGCAGAGTATCAGGGTTTGAAGTATACGAGCAGTACTTC
.,TRBV11-3,TRBJ2-7,once,CASSSKDGSYEQYF,TGTGCCAGCAGCTCCAAGGACGGTTCCTACGAGCAGTACTTC
TRBD1,TRBV7-2,TRBJ2-5,.,CASSRQGEETQYF,TGTGCCAGCAGCCGACAGGGGGAAGAGACCCAGTACTTC
TRBD1,TRBV19,TRBJ2-7,.,CASSMGQGRPYEQYF,TGTGCCAGTAGTATGGGACAGGGTCGCCCCTACGAGCAGTACTTC
TRBD2,TRBV27,TRBJ2-1,.,CASSTTTSGNEQFF,TGTGCCAGCAGTACCACGACTAGCGGGAATGAGCAGTTCTTC
.,TRBV27,TRBJ2-6,.,CASSLGASGANVLTF,TGTGCCAGCAGTTTAGGTGCGTCTGGGGCCAACGTCCTGACTTTC
.,TRBV30,TRBJ2-7,.,CAWSTVTYEQYF,TGTGCCTGGAGTACCGTCACCTACGAGCAGTACTTC
.,TRBV2,TRBJ2-4,.,CASSETWNKKYF,TGTGCCAGCAGTGAAACGTGGAATAAAAAGTACTTC
.,TRBV7-2,TRBJ2-7,.,CASSFRWDGNEQYF,TGTGCCAGCAGCTTTCGTTGGGACGGGAACGAGCAGTACTTC
.,TRBV27,TRBJ1-1,.,CASSLSANTEAFF,TGTGCCAGCAGTTTATCGGCGAACACTGAAGCTTTCTTT